This entry lists 10 T cell receptor beta chains sequenced from one sample in a study of vaccination and CD4 T cells after COVID-19. Sequencing of the DNA from cultured CD4+ T cells was carried out with the Oncomine TCR Beta short-read assay. TCRdb passed the PCR reads through MiXCR, listing each CDR3 protein once. The sample lists around 14,000 distinct CDR3 sequences, around half occurring once. Treatment defined: roughly 10-day PBMC culture with coronavirus spike peptide pools or control peptides (ViraFEST assay). These TCRs' antigens remain unknown. Here the sequenced sample was CD4+ T cells from blood, cultured in vitro, taken before SARS-CoV-2 vaccination. All receptors come from a human donor who had recovered from COVID-19.

This sequence joins TRBV7-6 and TRBJ1-4, with a weak D call TRBD1 (5 bases). V was pared by 1 base and J by 0 bases, with 12 bases between. Germline V CDR1 and CDR2: SGHVS, FNYEAQ. The CDR3 is made up of 17 amino acids. CDR3 loop: CASSLVQGRTTNEKLFF. The CDR3 bases are TGTGCCAGCAGCTTAGTGCAGGGACGTACAACTAATGAAAAACTGTTTTTT. Supplemented by reference TRBV7-6 and TRBJ1-4, the full variable domain reads GAGVSQSPRYKVTKRGQDVALRCDPISGHVSLYWYRQALGQGPEFLTYFNYEAQQDKSGLPNDRFSAERPEGSISTLTIQRTEQRDSAMYRCASSLVQGRTTNEKLFFGSGTQLSVL.

This clonotype turned up a few times. This chain joins TRBV20-1 and TRBJ1-5; TRBD1 might be the D (6 bases). Germline CDR1 and CDR2: DFQATT and SNEGSKA (reference sequence). The CDR3 has 14 amino acids. Trimming cost V 3 bases and J 9 bases, with 18 bases left between them. CDR3 loop: CSASLGGRDRPQHF. DNA of the CDR3: TGCAGTGCTAGTTTGGGGGGCCGGGATCGGCCCCAGCATTTT.

V usage is TRBV4-2 and J usage is TRBJ1-4; 7 bases are shared with TRBD1. Germline V CDR1 and CDR2: LGHNA, YNFKEQ. V was clipped by 1 base and J by 8 bases; unmatched bases: 13. CDR3 size: 17 residues. The CDR3 protein is CASSQGLTQGDYEKLFF. CDR3 sequence (DNA): TGTGCCAGCAGCCAAGGGCTAACCCAGGGGGATTACGAAAAACTGTTTTTT.

In this sample, this clonotype turned up a few times. The rearrangement uses TRBV28 and TRBJ2-7; D might be TRBD2 (5 bases). The ends were cut back, 7 bases at V and 5 bases at J, with 21 bases in the middle. The CDR3 extends over 15 amino acids. Germline V gives CDR1 MDHEN, CDR2 SYDVKM. The CDR3 bases are TGTGCCAGCAAACCAGGTACTAGGGTTATCAACGAGCAGTACTTC. This sequence encodes CASKPGTRVINEQYF.

This chain connects TRBV5-1 to TRBJ2-7; a weak D match, TRBD1 (6 bases). The germline V gene has CDR1 SGHRS and CDR2 YFSETQ. This CDR3 spans 16 amino acids. The V and J ends lost 4 bases and 2 bases respectively, with 19 bases between them. CDR3 residues: CASSTEPGHHTYEQYF. The CDR3 bases are TGCGCCAGCAGCACCGAACCGGGACACCACACCTACGAGCAGTACTTC.

The CDR3 DNA is TGTGCCAGCAGCCCCACCGGGGAGGGAGAAGCTTTCTTT. The encoded protein is CASSPTGEGEAFF. The chain couples TRBV7-3 to TRBJ1-1; D is unresolved. The CDR3 totals 13 residues. Trimming shortened V by 5 bases and J by 8 bases, and 15 bases separated the two germline ends. From germline, CDR1 is SGHTA and CDR2 FQGTGA. Complete variable domain (other parts from reference TRBV7-3 and TRBJ1-1): GAGVSQTPSNKVTEKGKYVELRCDPISGHTALYWYRQSLGQGPEFLIYFQGTGAADDSGLPNDRFFAVRPEGSVSTLKIQRTERGDSAVYLCASSPTGEGEAFFGQGTRLTVV.

The chain joins TRBV28 to TRBJ1-1; TRBD1 agrees at 9 bases. V shed 8 bases, J shed 10 bases, and the junction held 5 bases outside the gene matches. The CDR3 contains 11 residues. Germline CDR1 reads MDHEN; CDR2 reads SYDVKM. The CDR3 nucleotides are TGTGCCAGCCGACAGGGGGAAAGAGCTTTCTTT. Translated: CASRQGERAFF.

The chain uses TRBV20-1 and TRBJ1-1; perhaps TRBD1 as D (5 bases). CDR3 size: 14 residues. Germline V gene data show CDR1 as DFQATT and CDR2 as SNEGSKA (reference sequence). Trimming took 6 bases from V and 6 from J, leaving 20 bases between them. Written as DNA, the CDR3 is TGCAGTGCCCCCAACAGGCATCCAGTCTCTGAAGCTTTCTTT. Protein product: CSAPNRHPVSEAFF.

This sequence joins TRBV7-9 and TRBJ1-1, with unresolved D. The length of the CDR3 is 12 residues. The ends were cut back, 1 base at V and 6 bases at J, with 6 bases in the middle. Germline loops: CDR1 SEHNR, CDR2 FQNEAQ (reference sequence). CDR3 coding DNA: TGTGCCAGCAGCTTAGAGTACGCTGAAGCTTTCTTT. It codes for CASSLEYAEAFF.

The table lists this clonotype with a few counts. The chain links TRBV6-1 to TRBJ1-2; 8 bases are a match to TRBD1. J gave up 7 bases and V 6 bases, and 10 bases lay outside the gene matches. CDR3 size: 14 residues. Germline V gene lookup returns CDR1 MNHNS and CDR2 SASEGT. The CDR3 sequence is CASSRDRGLFGYTF. The CDR3 region has the DNA TGTGCCAGCAGCCGAGACAGGGGATTATTTGGCTACACCTTC.